These 19 T cell receptor beta chains were sequenced from one sample in a study of cytotoxic CD8 clonotypes in ibrutinib-treated CLL. Clones were sequenced by immunoSEQ multiplex PCR, and TCRdb holds only the in-frame ones, with some missing. The table records 150,000 to 200,000 clones, 88% of them present only once. The material was PBMCs, obtained at disease progression, from a patient treated with ibrutinib. The receptors were sampled from a human donor with chronic lymphocytic leukemia.

The gene calls are TRBV28 and TRBJ1-1; 7 bases agree with TRBD1. Germline loops: CDR1 MDHEN, CDR2 SYDVKM. The CDR3 is 12 amino acids. V shed 6 bases, J shed 11 bases, and the junction held 9 bases outside the gene matches. CDR3: CASRRDRVEAFF. Here the CDR3 DNA reads TGTGCCAGCAGACGAGACAGGGTCGAGGCTTTCTTT.

Only one count was recorded for this clone. The rearrangement links TRBV5-1 to TRBJ2-2; 11 bases fit TRBD2. The CDR3 is 16 residues long. In germline, CDR1 is SGHRS, CDR2 YFSETQ. The trim removed 4 bases at V and 1 base at J, leaving 3 bases unmatched. CDR3 sequence (DNA): TGCGCCAGCAGCCGAGGACTAGCGGGGAACACCGGGGAGCTGTTTTTT. Encoded protein: CASSRGLAGNTGELFF.

The V gene is TRBV6-6, the J gene TRBJ2-2; 11 nucleotides agree with TRBD2. CDR1 is MNHNY and CDR2 is SVGAGI in the germline V gene (reference sequence). Unmatched junction bases numbered 6, after V lost 3 bases and J lost 6 bases. CDR3 length: 16 amino acids. The DNA for the CDR3 is TGTGCCAGCAGTTATCCCGGGACTAGCGGCCCCGGGGAGCTGTTTTTT. Translation: CASSYPGTSGPGELFF.

This clone showed up just once. This CDR3 fails to terminate in the conserved phenylalanine or tryptophan, so it likely reflects a read error. The limits of the CDR3 on the DNA are not certain, so only TCRdb's listed CDR3 is given. This sequence joins TRBV5-5 and TRBJ1-4; the D call of TRBD1 is as the table states it, not checked on the DNA. The CDR3 adds up to 13 amino acids, both ends counted. From germline, CDR1 is SGHKS and CDR2 YYEKEE (reference sequence). This chain's CDR3 is CASSSENGQPRTL.

V and J are TRBV14 and TRBJ2-1; D tentatively fits TRBD1 or TRBD2 (5 bases each). Trimming cost V 2 bases and J 0 bases, with 8 bases left between them. Germline V gene data show CDR1 as SGHDN and CDR2 as FVKESK. The CDR3 has 15 amino acids. DNA for the CDR3: TGTGCCAGCAGCCAATGGGGGAGCTCCTACAATGAGCAGTTCTTC. Encoded protein: CASSQWGSSYNEQFF.

The rearrangement joins TRBV28 to TRBJ1-3; D might be TRBD1 (5 bases). Per the germline V gene, CDR1 is MDHEN and CDR2 is SYDVKM. CDR3 length: 13 residues. The DNA for the CDR3 is TGTTGCGCCGCAGGGAGCTCTGGAAACACCATATATTTT. Encoded protein: CCAAGSSGNTIYF.

The chain has TRBV23-1 and TRBJ2-7, with D unresolved. TRBV23-1 is designated an ORF whose function remains uncertain. Deletions cut 6 bases from V and 0 bases from J, with 9 bases between. The CDR3 runs to 13 residues. The CDR3 loop reads CASSPRSSYEQYF. The CDR3 DNA reads TGCGCCAGCAGCCCCAGGAGCTCCTACGAGCAGTACTTC.

The V gene is TRBV27, the J gene TRBJ2-7, with TRBD2 matching over 9 bases. CDR3 length equals 19 residues. Looked up from germline, CDR1 is MNHEY and CDR2 is SMNVEV (reference sequence). V gave up 0 bases and J gave up 2 bases; unmatched junction bases: 14. The CDR3 region has the DNA TGTGCCAGCAGTTTATCGTCGGGACTAGCCTCCGCTATCCCCTACGAGCAGTACTTC. Translated, it gives CASSLSSGLASAIPYEQYF.

The chain links TRBV2 to TRBJ1-4; TRBD1 agrees at 7 bases. Germline V gives CDR1 SNHLY, CDR2 FYNNEI. Trimming took 6 bases from V and 0 from J; bases not matched to a gene: 7. The CDR3 sequence is 16 residues long. DNA of the CDR3: TGTGCCAGCAGGAAATACAGGGGTGCAACTAATGAAAAACTGTTTTTT. Its translation: CASRKYRGATNEKLFF.

This chain uses TRBV19 with TRBJ2-5; possibly TRBD1 for D (6 bases). Germline V CDR1 and CDR2: LNHDA, SQIVND (reference sequence). The CDR3 consists of 13 residues. Trimming took off 4 bases at V and 1 base at J, with 7 bases between the two ends. This CDR3 reads CASSRGLQETQYF. The CDR3, as DNA: TGTGCCAGTAGTAGGGGGCTCCAAGAGACCCAGTACTTC.

The rearrangement joins TRBV11-2 to TRBJ2-7; 8 bases agree with TRBD1. V was pared by 6 bases and J by 2 bases, with 6 bases of the junction left unmatched. Germline V gives CDR1 SGHAT, CDR2 FQNNGV. This CDR3 is 14 amino acids long. DNA for the CDR3: TGTGCCAGCAGTAGACAGGGGTCAACCTACGAGCAGTACTTC. Its protein is CASSRQGSTYEQYF.

This chain links TRBV6-1 with TRBJ1-1; weak D call: TRBD1 (5 bases). The germline CDR1 and CDR2 sequences are MNHNS and SASEGT. Trimming pared 1 base from V and 4 bases from J, leaving 10 bases between. The CDR3 is made up of 14 amino acids. CDR3 loop: CASSEGGRVTEAFF. Here the CDR3 DNA reads TGTGCCAGCAGTGAAGGGGGCAGGGTCACTGAAGCTTTCTTT.

The chain has TRBV29-1 and TRBJ2-3, with 8 bases matching TRBD1. The germline CDR1 and CDR2 sequences are SQVTM and ANQGSEA. V lost 7 bases and J lost 3; bases outside the gene matches: 6. The CDR3 spans 13 residues. CDR3 in amino acids: CSADRGVTDTQYF. CDR3 DNA: TGCAGCGCTGACAGGGGAGTTACAGATACGCAGTATTTT.

The genes are TRBV29-1 and TRBJ1-1, with a tentative D call TRBD1 (5 bases). V shed 5 bases and J shed 1 base, with 11 bases lying between them. The CDR3 sequence is 13 residues long. Per germline, CDR1 SQVTM and CDR2 ANQGSEA. As DNA, the CDR3 is TGCAGCGTTCGGTGGGGACCGAACACTGAAGCTTTCTTT. Encoded protein: CSVRWGPNTEAFF.

The rearrangement uses TRBV19 and TRBJ2-5; possibly TRBD1 for D (6 bases). V lost 3 bases to trimming and J lost 4 bases, with 12 bases between them. Germline lookup yields CDR1 LNHDA and CDR2 SQIVND (reference sequence). The CDR3 is 14 amino acids. CDR3 sequence reads: CASSMSQGRETQYF. As DNA, the CDR3 is TGTGCCAGTAGTATGTCACAGGGAAGAGAGACCCAGTACTTC.

V is TRBV30 and J is TRBJ1-5, with no clear D. This CDR3 has 13 amino acids. Germline V lookup: CDR1 GTSNPN, CDR2 SVGIG (reference sequence). V lost 1 base and J lost 11, with 15 bases in between. CDR3 loop: CAWSGSLGLAQHF. The CDR3 nucleotides read TGTGCCTGGAGTGGCAGTTTGGGCCTGGCCCAGCATTTT. The full variable domain, completed using reference TRBV30 and TRBJ1-5, is SQTIHQWPATLVQPVGSPLSLECTVEGTSNPNLYWYRQAAGRGLQLLFYSVGIGQISSEVPQNLSASRPQDRQFILSSKKLLLSDSGFYLCAWSGSLGLAQHFGDGTRLSIL.

CDR3 nucleotide sequence: TGTGCCTGGAACTCCATCGGGGTGATTTCCGGAAACACCATATATTTT. It translates to CAWNSIGVISGNTIYF. The chain combines TRBV30 with TRBJ1-3; unclear D gene. The CDR3 loop spans 16 amino acids. The germline gives CDR1 GTSNPN, CDR2 SVGIG (reference sequence). Trimming took off 4 bases at V and 4 bases at J, with 20 bases between the two ends.

The chain carries TRBV19 and TRBJ2-3, with 8 bases lining up with TRBD2. This CDR3 comprises 15 residues. Trimming at V came to 5 bases and at J to 3 bases, leaving 7 bases not matched to a gene. The V gene's germline CDR1 is LNHDA and CDR2 SQIVND (reference sequence). CDR3 loop: CASSPQAGVTDTQYF. Written as DNA, the CDR3 is TGTGCCAGTAGTCCCCAAGCGGGAGTGACAGATACGCAGTATTTT.

The chain combines TRBV27 with TRBJ2-1; D is unclear. Germline lookup yields CDR1 MNHEY and CDR2 SMNVEV (reference sequence). V lost 6 bases and J 3 bases, leaving 15 bases between the germline ends. CDR3 length: 15 amino acids. In nucleotides, the CDR3 is TGTGCCAGCAGCCTCCGAAGGACGGTCTACAATGAGCAGTTCTTC. Translating gives CASSLRRTVYNEQFF.